This is a list of T cell receptor beta chains from one sample in a study of blood T cells in healthy people across ages. TCRdb redid the calling of the 5' RACE reads with MiXCR, one entry per CDR3 protein. This repertoire shows 600,000 to 650,000 distinct CDR3 sequences, about 53% found once; its top ten account for about two fifths. Sequencing was carried out using blood. Receptor source: a man in his 60s in good health. Both conserved end residues are trimmed from each CDR3. A D gene is named only where the DNA matches it firmly.

>TRBD2|13|TRBV20-1
SAPGVAGFADTQY
>TRBD1|12|TRBV6-2/TRBV6-3
ASRQDRGGQPQH
>-|13|TRBV25-1
ASTDSFSYNSPLH
>-|12|TRBV27
ASSPRIGPYEQY
>-|12|TRBV5-8
ASSLGGHSYEQY
>TRBD2|14|TRBV4-1
ASSQTLSGSGGELF
>-|13|TRBV9
ASSRSRDYQETQY
>-|12|TRBV20-1
SARPRDFQETQY
>-|13|TRBV29-1
SVEAGRGGLYEQY
>TRBD2|10|TRBV20-1
SARRPGLEQF
>TRBD1|14|TRBV20-1
SARDPGGLGNSPLH
>TRBD1|12|TRBV9
ASSVGQGGYEQY
>TRBD2|14|TRBV20-1
SASPSGLAGSDTQY
>TRBD1|12|TRBV10-3
AISEKQGGYEQY
>-|13|TRBV18
ASSPTPGRYNEQF